The source of this T cell receptor beta chain is a study of blood T cell repertoires in COVID-19. This CDR3 has 14 amino acids. This table comes from immunoSEQ multiplex PCR, and its TCRdb copy is limited to in-frame clones, with some not included. The sample consists of over 200,000 clones, about 80% of them appearing once. Input material: peripheral blood. The V gene is TRBV21-1, the J gene TRBJ2-5; TRBD2 reflects the table's D call only, with no check against the DNA. TRBV21-1 is assigned pseudogene status. The sequence was obtained from a woman aged 40 to 50 with active or convalescent COVID-19. In DNA form, the CDR3 reads TGTGCCAGCACGGCGGGAGGGGTTTTGGAGACCCAGTACTTC. Its translation: CASTAGGVLETQYF.